The 28 T cell receptor beta chains given below trace back to one sample, sequenced in a study of cytomegalovirus exposure and HLA in healthy donors. The PCR made use of 60 Vbeta and 13 Jbeta primers. TCRdb's copy holds only in-frame clones and misses some; the assay was immunoSEQ multiplex PCR. Of under 250,000 clones detected, roughly 80% appear once; the ten largest clones hold nearly 6%. Sequenced: PBMCs. All receptors come from a man aged 35 to 55 in good health and CMV-seropositive.

This chain uses TRBV11-3 with TRBJ1-1; D ambiguous. The CDR3 sequence is 14 residues long. Germline lookup yields CDR1 SGHNT and CDR2 YENEEA. V was pared by 3 bases and J by 5 bases, with 13 bases between. CDR3 region: CASSFGYGPTEAFF. The CDR3 DNA is TGTGCCAGCAGCTTCGGTTACGGTCCTACTGAAGCTTTCTTT. The variable domain in full, completed from reference TRBV11-3 and TRBJ1-1, reads EAGVVQSPRYKIIEKKQPVAFWCNPISGHNTLYWYLQNLGQGPELLIRYENEEAVDDSQLPKDRFSAERLKGVDSTLKIQPAELGDSAVYLCASSFGYGPTEAFFGQGTRLTVV.

The CDR3 nucleotides read TGCGCCAGCAGCCCCGGGACAGGGGATGGCTACACCTTC. Translated: CASSPGTGDGYTF. This rearrangement joins TRBV4-1 to TRBJ1-2; 10 nucleotides line up with TRBD1. V shed 4 bases, J shed 6 bases, and the junction held 2 bases outside the gene matches. The germline gives CDR1 MGHRA, CDR2 YSYEKL. The CDR3 has 13 residues.

This clone showed up just a few times. V is TRBV19 and J is TRBJ1-4; 7 bases are shared with TRBD1. V was pared by 5 bases and J by 0 bases, with 9 bases of the junction left unmatched. Germline CDR1 reads LNHDA; CDR2 reads SQIVND (reference sequence). The CDR3 runs to 17 residues. CDR3 sequence (DNA): TGTGCCAGTAGTGGGGGCAGGGGGTACCCAACTAATGAAAAACTGTTTTTT. It encodes CASSGGRGYPTNEKLFF.

This clone was picked up a small number of times. The chain recombines TRBV30 with TRBJ2-2; tentatively, D is TRBD1 (6 bases). Trimming shortened V by 5 bases and J by 6 bases, and 19 bases separated the two germline ends. From germline, CDR1 is GTSNPN and CDR2 SVGIG (reference sequence). The CDR3 extends over 15 amino acids. In DNA form, the CDR3 reads TGTGCCTGGGCGTTAGGTCAGGGGCCTGCCGGGGAGCTGTTTTTT. Its translation is CAWALGQGPAGELFF. Drawing the rest from reference TRBV30 and TRBJ2-2, the complete variable domain is SQTIHQWPATLVQPVGSPLSLECTVEGTSNPNLYWYRQAAGRGLQLLFYSVGIGQISSEVPQNLSASRPQDRQFILSSKKLLLSDSGFYLCAWALGQGPAGELFFGEGSRLTVL.

V usage is TRBV7-8 and J usage is TRBJ2-1; 7 nucleotides line up with TRBD1. The CDR3 covers 14 residues. Germline CDR1 is SGHVS and CDR2 is FQNEAQ. V gave up 0 bases and J gave up 5 bases; unmatched junction bases: 1. The CDR3 protein is CASSLAGQNNEQFF. Written as DNA, the CDR3 is TGTGCCAGCAGCTTAGCGGGACAGAACAATGAGCAGTTCTTC.

The chain employs TRBV29-1 and TRBJ2-1, with 10 bases fitting TRBD2. The V gene's germline CDR1 is SQVTM and CDR2 ANQGSEA. This CDR3 spans 14 amino acids. Germline trimming cut 4 bases from V and 7 bases from J; bases unmatched to any gene: 7. The CDR3 loop reads CSVARTSGLNEQFF. The DNA for the CDR3 is TGCAGCGTTGCCAGGACTAGCGGCCTAAATGAGCAGTTCTTC.

The V and J genes are TRBV19 and TRBJ2-5; 9 nucleotides line up with TRBD1. The CDR3 has 13 residues. V trimming: 6 bases; J trimming: 2 bases; junction bases outside the gene matches: 1. The germline gives CDR1 LNHDA, CDR2 SQIVND (reference sequence). The CDR3, as DNA: TGTGCCAGTAGCGACAGGGGGCAAGAGACCCAGTACTTC. Encoded protein: CASSDRGQETQYF.

V is TRBV5-6 and J is TRBJ2-7, with 12 bases matching TRBD2. V trimming: 2 bases; J trimming: 0 bases; junction bases outside the gene matches: 9. This CDR3 contains 18 residues. Germline-derived CDR1 and CDR2 are SGHDT and YYEEEE. CDR3 nucleotides: TGTGCCAGCAGCTTATTAGCTAGCGGGAGGGCGAGCTCCTACGAGCAGTACGTC. Translating gives CASSLLASGRASSYEQYV.

This clone was recorded once. The chain couples TRBV6-5 to TRBJ1-1, with TRBD1 identical over 8 bases. Germline CDR1 is MNHEY and CDR2 is SVGAGI. The CDR3 totals 15 residues. V shed 2 bases and J 5 bases; nucleotides not matched to a gene: 7. CDR3 sequence: CASSYGGQGVTEAFF. The CDR3 DNA follows: TGTGCCAGCAGTTACGGTGGACAGGGAGTTACTGAAGCTTTCTTT.

The chain employs TRBV2 and TRBJ2-2, with 7 bases fitting TRBD1. Germline V lookup: CDR1 SNHLY, CDR2 FYNNEI. This CDR3 region has 15 residues. Trimming cost V 6 bases and J 4 bases; bases outside gene matches: 8. This chain's CDR3 is CASSPTGSGTGELFF. The CDR3 nucleotides are TGTGCCAGCAGCCCGACAGGGAGTGGCACCGGGGAGCTGTTTTTT.

The chain carries TRBV9 and TRBJ2-3, with a possible D match to TRBD2 (5 bases). This CDR3 spans 19 amino acids. Deletions cut 2 bases from V and 2 bases from J, with 24 bases between. Germline V CDR1 and CDR2: SGDLS, YYNGEE. The CDR3 DNA reads as TGTGCCAGCAGCGTGAAGCCGGGGTTAATCGGTCTTCCCACAGATACGCAGTATTTT. Translated, it gives CASSVKPGLIGLPTDTQYF.

This clone was counted between two and nine times. This rearrangement joins TRBV30 to TRBJ1-3; D gene uncertain. The CDR3 runs to 11 residues. The V gene lost 0 bases and the J gene lost 6 bases, with 3 bases spanning the gap. Germline V lookup: CDR1 GTSNPN, CDR2 SVGIG (reference sequence). The CDR3 spells CAWSVKNTIYF. The CDR3 DNA reads TGTGCCTGGAGTGTCAAAAACACCATATATTTT. Full variable domain (outside the CDR3, taken from reference TRBV30 and TRBJ1-3): SQTIHQWPATLVQPVGSPLSLECTVEGTSNPNLYWYRQAAGRGLQLLFYSVGIGQISSEVPQNLSASRPQDRQFILSSKKLLLSDSGFYLCAWSVKNTIYFGEGSWLTVV.

This rearrangement joins TRBV28 to TRBJ2-1; D call uncertain. Trimming pared 7 bases from V and 5 bases from J, leaving 12 bases between. The CDR3 runs 13 residues. Germline V gene data show CDR1 as MDHEN and CDR2 as SYDVKM. In DNA form, the CDR3 reads TGTGCCAGCACCCTCCAAGAGGACAATGAGCAGTTCTTC. Translating it yields CASTLQEDNEQFF.

The V gene is TRBV4-1, the J gene TRBJ2-3; 11 bases are shared with TRBD2. Trimming took 1 base from V and 1 from J; bases not matched to a gene: 10. The length of the CDR3 is 19 residues. CDR1 is MGHRA, CDR2 YSYEKL, per germline. The CDR3 protein is CASSQVPLAGVAGTDTQYF. CDR3 DNA: TGCGCCAGCAGCCAAGTGCCACTAGCGGGAGTTGCTGGCACAGATACGCAGTATTTT.

V gene TRBV6-5 combines with J gene TRBJ2-3; TRBD2 matches 8 bases. The V segment lost 4 bases and the J segment 1 base; nucleotides outside the gene matches: 4. CDR3 length: 15 amino acids. Germline V gene sequence: CDR1 MNHEY, CDR2 SVGAGI. The CDR3 region has the DNA TGTGCCAGCAGTTGGCGGGGGGCGGGCACAGATACGCAGTATTTT. Translation gives CASSWRGAGTDTQYF.

The gene calls are TRBV7-6 and TRBJ1-1, with D tentatively TRBD1 (5 bases). The germline V and J ends were trimmed by 1 base and 6 bases, with 9 bases remaining between them. This CDR3 has 13 residues. The germline V gene encodes CDR1 SGHVS and CDR2 FNYEAQ. The CDR3 reads CASSLGQPSEAFF. CDR3 sequence (DNA): TGTGCCAGCAGCTTAGGACAGCCTTCTGAAGCTTTCTTT.

This sequence joins TRBV6-5 and TRBJ2-3, with D perhaps TRBD1 (5 bases). CDR3 size: 15 residues. The germline V and J ends were trimmed by 4 bases and 0 bases, with 11 bases remaining between them. In germline, CDR1 is MNHEY, CDR2 SVGAGI. In DNA, the CDR3 is TGTGCCAGCAGTTCAGACAGCAGTAGCACAGATACGCAGTATTTT. Translating it yields CASSSDSSSTDTQYF.

The chain employs TRBV7-3 and TRBJ2-3; 8 nucleotides line up with TRBD1. The CDR3 extends over 15 amino acids. V shed 5 bases and J 2 bases; nucleotides not matched to a gene: 6. Germline CDR1 is SGHTA and CDR2 is FQGTGA. The CDR3 region has the DNA TGTGCCAGCAGCAAGAGACAGGGGACCACAGATACGCAGTATTTT. Residues: CASSKRQGTTDTQYF.

The rearrangement joins TRBV19 to TRBJ1-2; 7 bases fit TRBD1. The CDR3 runs to 12 residues. Per the germline V gene, CDR1 is LNHDA and CDR2 is SQIVND (reference sequence). The junction had 6 bases not matched to a gene; V was cut back by 7 bases and J by 7 bases. CDR3 in DNA: TGTGCCAGTACCACAGGGGTGAGTGGCTACACCTTC. Encoded protein: CASTTGVSGYTF.

The genes are TRBV5-6 and TRBJ2-2; D gene unclear. The germline gives CDR1 SGHDT, CDR2 YYEEEE. V was cut by 4 bases and J by 1 base, with 11 bases left in between. The CDR3 extends over 15 amino acids. The CDR3: CASSLSRKNTGELFF. CDR3 in DNA: TGTGCCAGCAGCCTTTCCAGAAAGAACACCGGGGAGCTGTTTTTT.

The gene calls are TRBV7-8 and TRBJ1-5; D is perhaps TRBD1 (6 bases). The V and J ends lost 1 base and 2 bases respectively, with 12 bases between them. CDR3 length: 16 amino acids. The V gene's germline CDR1 is SGHVS and CDR2 FQNEAQ. The CDR3 reads CASSLDGGGGNQPQHF. The CDR3 DNA follows: TGTGCCAGCAGCTTAGACGGTGGGGGCGGCAATCAGCCCCAGCATTTT.

The genes are TRBV6-5 and TRBJ2-1; 7 bases are shared with TRBD2. V shed 2 bases and J 6 bases; nucleotides not matched to a gene: 10. The CDR3 runs 16 residues. CDR1 is MNHEY, CDR2 SVGAGI, per germline. CDR3 loop: CASSYLAGVAGNEQFF. CDR3 DNA sequence: TGTGCCAGCAGTTACCTGGCGGGAGTGGCGGGCAATGAGCAGTTCTTC.

V and J are TRBV9 and TRBJ1-1; the D is unclear. The germline gives CDR1 SGDLS, CDR2 YYNGEE. V was cut by 4 bases and J by 6 bases, with 16 bases left in between. This CDR3 has 14 amino acids. CDR3 sequence reads: CASSPQVSQAEAFF. CDR3 sequence (DNA): TGTGCCAGCAGCCCCCAAGTAAGCCAGGCTGAAGCTTTCTTT.

This chain uses TRBV29-1 with TRBJ1-2; D may be TRBD1 (6 bases). With 5 bases removed from V and 2 bases from J, the gap between germline ends came to 9 bases. This CDR3 spans 12 amino acids. Germline V gene data show CDR1 as SQVTM and CDR2 as ANQGSEA. Here the CDR3 DNA reads TGCAGCGTTCGGACAGTAAACTATGGCTACACCTTC. It codes for CSVRTVNYGYTF.

The chain employs TRBV18 and TRBJ1-1, with D perhaps matching TRBD1 (6 bases). V lost 6 bases and J lost 6, with 23 bases in between. Germline V gives CDR1 KGHSH, CDR2 LQKENI. The CDR3 runs 16 residues. CDR3 region: CASSPNGGANGPEAFF. In DNA form, the CDR3 reads TGTGCCAGCTCCCCTAACGGGGGGGCAAATGGTCCTGAAGCTTTCTTT.

This rearrangement joins TRBV7-9 to TRBJ2-4, with D possibly matching TRBD1 (5 bases). This CDR3 contains 16 residues. V lost 2 bases, J lost 0 bases, and 11 bases lay in between. Germline values: CDR1 SEHNR, CDR2 FQNEAQ (reference sequence). CDR3 sequence: CASSLLGPIAKNIQYF. DNA of the CDR3: TGTGCCAGCAGCTTACTGGGGCCTATAGCCAAAAACATTCAGTACTTC.

This chain joins TRBV5-1 and TRBJ1-1; D gene uncertain. V was cut by 1 base and J by 0 bases, with 4 bases left in between. The germline V gene has CDR1 SGHRS and CDR2 YFSETQ. The CDR3 is 13 amino acids. CDR3: CASSLSLNTEAFF. The CDR3 DNA follows: TGCGCCAGCAGCTTGTCTCTGAACACTGAAGCTTTCTTT.

The rearrangement joins TRBV30 to TRBJ2-1; 8 bases align to TRBD2. After removal of 5 bases from V and 4 bases from J, the junction contained 10 bases not matched to a gene. The CDR3 runs 15 residues. CDR1 and CDR2 (germline): GTSNPN, SVGIG (reference sequence). The CDR3: CAWYNVLAGYNEQFF. The CDR3 region has the DNA TGTGCCTGGTATAATGTGCTAGCGGGTTACAATGAGCAGTTCTTC. The whole variable domain, remainder taken from reference TRBV30 and TRBJ2-1, is SQTIHQWPATLVQPVGSPLSLECTVEGTSNPNLYWYRQAAGRGLQLLFYSVGIGQISSEVPQNLSASRPQDRQFILSSKKLLLSDSGFYLCAWYNVLAGYNEQFFGPGTRLTVL.